Below, one T cell receptor beta chain is given with its context. As yet, its antigen is unknown. The junction shows a germline mismatch at one end, possibly a read error. These data come from a study of cytomegalovirus exposure and HLA in healthy donors. Germline lookup yields CDR1 LGHNA and CDR2 YSLEER. CDR3 length: 21 residues. Study results and caveats: High sensitivity and specificity were reportedly achieved when the classifier diagnosed cytomegalovirus status. Among TCR sequences, most were rare, though some public TCRs appeared in many donors. According to a subsequent analysis, TCR clusters identified in the first cohort showed a tendency to co-occur across the approximately 120 validation repertoires.

Profiled with immunoSEQ multiplex PCR; TCRdb holds only in-frame clones, not every one. The sample records 250,000 to 300,000 clones, around 89% being singletons. This receptor was identified in a woman aged 18-35 years in good health and CMV-seronegative. Sequences were obtained from PBMCs. This sequence joins TRBV4-3 and TRBJ2-3, with a possible D match to TRBD1 (9 bases). The CDR3 region is CASSQDRWTGEERGGTDTQYF. CDR3 DNA: TGCGCCAGCAGCCAAGATAGGTGGACAGGGGAGGAACGGGGGGGCACGGATACGCAGTATTTT.